These T cell receptor beta chains were read from a single sample in a study of CD8 T cells in Susac syndrome. TCRdb analysed the immunoSEQ multiplex PCR reads with MiXCR anew, one entry per CDR3 protein. This sample has about 300,000 distinct CDR3 sequences, with around 84% found just once. Sequencing input: CD8+ T cells from PBMCs. The receptor source for this set is a human donor with multiple sclerosis. The CDR3 runs from the conserved cysteine through the conserved F or W. The order of the fields is clone size, D gene, V gene, J gene, CDR3 protein, CDR3 DNA. The D gene is left open where the match is weak. Rows give clone size only sometimes, using once, few, many, or a class for an expanded clone.

size: once
D: -
V: TRBV7-2
J: TRBJ2-1
CDR3: CASSPRARVSNEQFF
DNA: TGTGCCAGCAGCCCCAGAGCGAGAGTCTCCAATGAGCAGTTCTTC

size: -
D: -
V: TRBV27
J: TRBJ2-3
CDR3: CASSTLSTDTQYF
DNA: TGTGCCAGCAGTACACTGAGCACAGATACGCAGTATTTT

size: -
D: -
V: TRBV7-2
J: TRBJ2-7
CDR3: CASSLGTRGYEQYF
DNA: TGTGCCAGCAGCCTCGGGACGAGGGGCTACGAGCAGTACTTC

size: -
D: -
V: TRBV7-8
J: TRBJ1-1
CDR3: CASSLDVGIETEAFF
DNA: TGTGCCAGCAGCTTAGATGTAGGGATTGAGACTGAAGCTTTCTTT

size: -
D: -
V: TRBV12-3/TRBV12-4
J: TRBJ2-5
CDR3: CASSLLAGNPPGGETQYF
DNA: TGTGCCAGCAGTCTCCTCGCGGGAAACCCTCCGGGCGGAGAGACCCAGTACTTC

size: -
D: TRBD2
V: TRBV24-1
J: TRBJ2-7
CDR3: CATEGLAGPSSYEQYF
DNA: TGTGCCACCGAGGGCCTAGCGGGACCTTCCAGTTATGAGCAGTACTTC

size: -
D: -
V: TRBV7-9
J: TRBJ2-1
CDR3: CASSLNRDEQFF
DNA: TGTGCCAGCAGCTTAAACCGGGATGAGCAGTTCTTC

size: -
D: TRBD1
V: TRBV27
J: TRBJ1-1
CDR3: CASSQTGANTEAFF
DNA: TGTGCCAGCAGTCAGACAGGGGCGAACACTGAAGCTTTCTTT

size: -
D: -
V: TRBV19
J: TRBJ2-1
CDR3: CASSDPDIYNEQFF
DNA: TGTGCCAGTAGTGACCCTGACATTTACAATGAGCAGTTCTTC

size: -
D: TRBD1
V: TRBV9
J: TRBJ1-2
CDR3: CASSGGTGGLIYGYTF
DNA: TGTGCCAGCAGCGGCGGGACAGGGGGGTTAATCTATGGCTACACCTTC

size: -
D: -
V: TRBV28
J: TRBJ2-7
CDR3: CASSSRHSHYEQYF
DNA: TGTGCCAGCAGTTCCCGACACTCACACTACGAGCAGTACTTC

size: -
D: -
V: TRBV10-3
J: TRBJ2-7
CDR3: CATQLSSGQGVYEQYF
DNA: TGTGCCACCCAACTCTCCTCGGGACAAGGAGTCTACGAGCAGTACTTC

size: -
D: -
V: TRBV29-1
J: TRBJ2-5
CDR3: CSVGGAQETQYF
DNA: TGCAGCGTTGGGGGGGCCCAAGAGACCCAGTACTTC

size: -
D: -
V: TRBV5-4
J: TRBJ2-5
CDR3: CASSSGYQETQYF
DNA: TGTGCCAGCAGTTCTGGGTACCAAGAGACCCAGTACTTC

size: -
D: -
V: TRBV9
J: TRBJ2-1
CDR3: CASSGWTGGSGSYNEQFF
DNA: TGTGCCAGCAGCGGTTGGACTGGGGGTAGCGGCTCCTACAATGAGCAGTTCTTC

size: -
D: TRBD2
V: TRBV27
J: TRBJ2-7
CDR3: CASSFWPSGGLGEQYF
DNA: TGTGCCAGCAGTTTCTGGCCTAGCGGGGGCCTGGGCGAGCAGTACTTC

size: -
D: -
V: TRBV14
J: TRBJ1-3
CDR3: CASSQVAGGFSGNTIYF
DNA: TGTGCCAGCAGCCAAGTGGCAGGAGGATTCTCTGGAAACACCATATATTTT

size: -
D: -
V: TRBV5-4
J: TRBJ1-1
CDR3: CASSRSNEAFF
DNA: TGTGCCAGCAGCCGGAGTAATGAAGCTTTCTTT

size: -
D: TRBD2
V: TRBV9
J: TRBJ2-3
CDR3: CASSGFGKGAGGLGDTQYF
DNA: TGTGCCAGCAGCGGGTTCGGGAAGGGAGCGGGAGGGCTTGGAGATACGCAGTATTTT

size: -
D: -
V: TRBV6-5
J: TRBJ1-4
CDR3: CASSYSSYFDEKLFF
DNA: TGTGCCAGCAGTTACTCGAGTTACTTTGATGAAAAACTGTTTTTT